The present T cell receptor beta chain was sequenced within a study of T cells in localized non-small cell lung cancer. Sequencing was performed with immunoSEQ multiplex PCR; in TCRdb, only in-frame clones are kept and a portion is missing. Of roughly 72,000 clones listed, roughly nine tenths are singletons. As for this clone: Its specificity is not known.

Regarding the study as a whole: For the top 100 tumor clones, a median about 60 also appeared in adjacent lung. The highest T cell clonality was in uninvolved adjacent lung, above tumor.

The sequence came from a male donor at least 60 years old with stage III squamous cell lung carcinoma. The sequenced sample was peripheral blood, obtained before any cancer treatment.

Written as DNA, the CDR3 is TGTGCCACCAGCAGAGTTCCGCGGAAGGGGGAAAAACTGTTTTTT. Translated, it gives CATSRVPRKGEKLFF. This chain connects TRBV15 to TRBJ1-4, with D possibly matching TRBD1 (5 bases). CDR3 length: 15 residues. The V end lost 1 base, the J end lost 8 bases, and 14 bases lay between the germline ends. From germline, CDR1 is LNHNV and CDR2 YYDKDF (reference sequence).